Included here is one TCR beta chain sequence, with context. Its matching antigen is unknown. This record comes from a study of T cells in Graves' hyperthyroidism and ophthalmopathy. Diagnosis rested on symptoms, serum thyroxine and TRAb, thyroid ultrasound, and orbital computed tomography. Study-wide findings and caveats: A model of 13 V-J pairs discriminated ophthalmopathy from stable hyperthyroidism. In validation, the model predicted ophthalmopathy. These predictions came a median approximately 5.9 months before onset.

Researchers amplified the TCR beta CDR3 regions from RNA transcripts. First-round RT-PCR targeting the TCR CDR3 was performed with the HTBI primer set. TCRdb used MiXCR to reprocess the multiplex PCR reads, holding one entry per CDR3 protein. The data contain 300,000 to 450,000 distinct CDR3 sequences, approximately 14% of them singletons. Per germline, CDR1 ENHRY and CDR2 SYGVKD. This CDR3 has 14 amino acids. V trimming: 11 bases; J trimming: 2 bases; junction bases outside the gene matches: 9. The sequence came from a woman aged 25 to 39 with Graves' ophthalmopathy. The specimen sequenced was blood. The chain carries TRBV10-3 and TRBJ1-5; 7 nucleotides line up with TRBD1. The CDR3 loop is CAVGTDRGNQPQHF. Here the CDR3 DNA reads TGTGCCGTCGGGACCGACAGGGGCAATCAGCCCCAGCATTTT.